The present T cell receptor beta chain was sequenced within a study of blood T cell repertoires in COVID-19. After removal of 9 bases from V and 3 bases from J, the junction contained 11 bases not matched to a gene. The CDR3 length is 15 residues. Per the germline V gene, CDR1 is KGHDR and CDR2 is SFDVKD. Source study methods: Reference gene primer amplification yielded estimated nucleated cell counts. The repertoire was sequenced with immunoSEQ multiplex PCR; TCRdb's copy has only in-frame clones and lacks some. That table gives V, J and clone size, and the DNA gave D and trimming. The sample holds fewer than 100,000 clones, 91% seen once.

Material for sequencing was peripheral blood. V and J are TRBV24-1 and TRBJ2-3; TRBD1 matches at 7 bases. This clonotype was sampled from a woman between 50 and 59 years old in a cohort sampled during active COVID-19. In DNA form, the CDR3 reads TGTGCCACCTCCGATCCGGGACAGTTTACAGATACGCAGTATTTT. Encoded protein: CATSDPGQFTDTQYF.